This entry features one TCR beta chain sequence. In the source study's methods: Amplification of reference gene primers was used by the study to estimate nucleated cell counts. Only in-frame clones appear in the TCRdb table, and some are missing; sequencing was by immunoSEQ multiplex PCR. The V and J calls and clone size are taken from that table; D and trimming were inferred from the DNA. Counted here are 200,000 to 250,000 clones, about nine tenths occurring once; the ten biggest clones make up just over 0.85%. The data derive from a study of blood T cell repertoires in COVID-19. Participants spanned ages about 18 to 100 years and resided in about two dozen US areas. Each participant's cohort was designated according to participant-reported clinical history. Exposed participants came across a COVID-19 case within 2 weeks before study entry. V shed 5 bases and J 3 bases; nucleotides not matched to a gene: 5. CDR3 length equals 14 residues. The germline CDR1 and CDR2 sequences are SGHNT and YENEEA.

The V call is TRBV11-3, the J call TRBJ1-1, with 8 nucleotides matching TRBD1. The receptor's source is a man in his fifties who had been exposed to COVID-19. The source material was PBMCs or T cells enriched from blood (not recorded which). The CDR3 sequence: CASSQGAGDTEAFF. The CDR3 DNA reads as TGTGCCAGCAGCCAGGGGGCAGGGGACACTGAAGCTTTCTTT. Drawing the rest from reference TRBV11-3 and TRBJ1-1, the complete variable domain is EAGVVQSPRYKIIEKKQPVAFWCNPISGHNTLYWYLQNLGQGPELLIRYENEEAVDDSQLPKDRFSAERLKGVDSTLKIQPAELGDSAVYLCASSQGAGDTEAFFGQGTRLTVV.